The 25 T cell receptor beta chains listed next were all sequenced from one sample in a study of a mutant IDH1 vaccine in newly diagnosed glioma. Clones were sequenced by immunoSEQ multiplex PCR, and TCRdb holds only the in-frame ones, with some missing. The sample records around 55,000 clones, about 80% being singletons. Sample time point: week 23, last vaccination. The study gave 300 ug of mutant IDH1 20-mer peptide per vaccine dose, with topical imiquimod. No antigen has been assigned to these receptors. The sample in question was PBMCs, obtained from a glioma patient whose treatment included an IDH1 peptide vaccine. These receptors all come from a middle-aged man with glioma.

This clone was seen a single time. The rearrangement uses TRBV6-6 and TRBJ1-4; D ambiguous. The CDR3 sequence is 15 residues long. Trimming took 6 bases from V and 7 from J, leaving 18 bases between them. Germline loops: CDR1 MNHNY, CDR2 SVGAGI (reference sequence). CDR3 in amino acids: CASSSHMVGIEKLFF. CDR3 DNA sequence: TGTGCCAGCAGCTCCCACATGGTCGGGATTGAAAAACTGTTTTTT.

The rearrangement uses TRBV5-1 and TRBJ2-1, with TRBD2 matching 10 bases. V lost 4 bases, J lost 7 bases, and 5 bases stayed unmatched. The CDR3 consists of 14 residues. Germline values: CDR1 SGHRS, CDR2 YFSETQ. CDR3 coding DNA: TGCGCCAGCAGCCTAGCGGGGGCGGCAAATGAGCAGTTCTTC. Amino acid sequence: CASSLAGAANEQFF.

This chain connects TRBV5-1 to TRBJ1-2; TRBD1 might be the D (6 bases). Trimming took 3 bases from V and 6 from J, leaving 15 bases between them. This CDR3 comprises 14 residues. Germline V gene lookup returns CDR1 SGHRS and CDR2 YFSETQ. CDR3 in DNA: TGCGCCAGCAGCTCAGAGATACAGGGTGATGGCTACACCTTC. Amino acid sequence: CASSSEIQGDGYTF.

This chain joins TRBV2 and TRBJ1-2; D unclear. Germline-derived CDR1 and CDR2 are SNHLY and FYNNEI. Between the trimmed V and J ends, which lost 3 bases and 0 bases, there was a span of 8 bases. This CDR3 is 14 amino acids long. In DNA form, the CDR3 reads TGTGCCAGCAGTGACCGGGCTCCTAACTATGGCTACACCTTC. Translated: CASSDRAPNYGYTF.

The CDR3 nucleotides read TGTGCCAGCAGCTTTGTAAGGGTCGGTATACACGAGCAGTACTTC. Its protein is CASSFVRVGIHEQYF. V is TRBV5-8 and J is TRBJ2-7; D remains ambiguous. The CDR3 covers 15 residues. CDR1 is SGHTS, CDR2 YDEGEE, per germline. Deletions cut 2 bases from V and 5 bases from J, with 17 bases between.

The chain uses TRBV15 and TRBJ1-1; TRBD1 might be the D (5 bases). There are 15 residues in the CDR3. Germline V CDR1 and CDR2: LNHNV, YYDKDF (reference sequence). With 1 base removed from V and 5 bases from J, the gap between germline ends came to 14 bases. The CDR3 is CATSRGEGRRTEAFF. In nucleotides, the CDR3 is TGTGCCACCAGCAGAGGAGAGGGGCGTCGGACTGAAGCTTTCTTT. The whole variable domain, remainder taken from reference TRBV15 and TRBJ1-1, is DAMVIQNPRYQVTQFGKPVTLSCSQTLNHNVMYWYQQKSSQAPKLLFHYYDKDFNNEADTPDNFQSRRPNTSFCFLDIRSPGLGDTAMYLCATSRGEGRRTEAFFGQGTRLTVV.

The rearrangement joins TRBV20-1 to TRBJ1-3; the D is unclear. Trimming removed 6 bases from V and 3 bases from J, with 6 bases in between. Germline V gene lookup returns CDR1 DFQATT and CDR2 SNEGSKA (reference sequence). CDR3 length: 11 residues. CDR3 residues: CSAGNGNTIYF. CDR3 nucleotides: TGCAGTGCAGGGAATGGAAACACCATATATTTT.

The rearrangement uses TRBV11-3 and TRBJ2-1; 8 bases line up with TRBD2. In germline, CDR1 is SGHNT, CDR2 YENEEA. The CDR3 is 19 residues long. The J segment lost 1 base and the V segment lost 0 bases, leaving 11 bases of the junction unmatched. CDR3 nucleotides: TGTGCCAGCAGCTTAGATCAAGGTGGTAGCGGGGTTTCCTACAATGAGCAGTTCTTC. It is translated as CASSLDQGGSGVSYNEQFF.

This clone was picked up one time. The genes are TRBV4-2 and TRBJ2-5; 8 nucleotides agree with TRBD2. The CDR3 consists of 17 residues. CDR1 is LGHNA and CDR2 is YNFKEQ in the germline V gene. J gave up 6 bases and V 0 bases, and 12 bases lay outside the gene matches. CDR3 region: CASSQDLTGGVGKTQYF. The CDR3 DNA reads TGTGCCAGCAGCCAAGATCTCACCGGGGGGGTCGGTAAGACCCAGTACTTC.

This chain uses TRBV29-1 with TRBJ2-1; D unresolved. CDR1 is SQVTM, CDR2 ANQGSEA, per germline. The CDR3 has 15 residues. The ends were cut back, 1 base at V and 5 bases at J, with 15 bases in the middle. In DNA, the CDR3 is TGCAGCGTTGAAGGATATGAACAGCGTAACAATGAGCAGTTCTTC. It specifies CSVEGYEQRNNEQFF.

This chain joins TRBV28 and TRBJ1-2; D remains ambiguous. The CDR3 is 14 amino acids. CDR1 is MDHEN and CDR2 is SYDVKM in the germline V gene. V was cut by 3 bases and J by 6 bases, with 14 bases left in between. Written as DNA, the CDR3 is TGTGCCAGCAGTTTCGCGGCGTCTGTCCATGGCTACACCTTC. Protein: CASSFAASVHGYTF.

The J gene is TRBJ1-1, the V gene TRBV2; 11 bases match TRBD1. CDR3 length: 14 residues. The V and J ends lost 7 bases and 4 bases, in that order; junction bases with no gene match: 5. Per germline, CDR1 SNHLY and CDR2 FYNNEI. The CDR3 loop reads CASKGQGVGTEAFF. Written as DNA, the CDR3 is TGTGCCAGCAAGGGACAGGGGGTGGGCACTGAAGCTTTCTTT.

CDR3 protein: CAWSVNSGNTIYF. CDR3 coding DNA: TGTGCCTGGAGTGTGAATTCTGGAAACACCATATATTTT. The V call is TRBV30, the J call TRBJ1-3; D gene unclear. V shed 0 bases and J shed 1 base, with 4 bases lying between them. Germline lookup yields CDR1 GTSNPN and CDR2 SVGIG (reference sequence). The CDR3 sequence is 13 residues long.

The rearrangement links TRBV4-2 to TRBJ2-5, with 10 nucleotides matching TRBD1. The CDR3 spans 19 residues. The germline V gene encodes CDR1 LGHNA and CDR2 YNFKEQ. The V segment lost 4 bases and the J segment 1 base; nucleotides outside the gene matches: 15. CDR3 nucleotides: TGTGCCAGCAGCCTGGACAGGGGGAATCGACGGGGTTTCCAAGAGACCCAGTACTTC. Amino acids: CASSLDRGNRRGFQETQYF.

The V gene is TRBV10-2, the J gene TRBJ2-7; 7 bases match TRBD1. The germline V gene encodes CDR1 WSHSY and CDR2 SAAADI. V was clipped by 6 bases and J by 0 bases; unmatched bases: 11. CDR3 length: 16 residues. The CDR3 loop is CASSEIGGLRSYEQYF. CDR3 DNA sequence: TGCGCCAGCAGCGAGATAGGGGGCCTGCGCTCCTACGAGCAGTACTTC.

The J gene is TRBJ1-4, the V gene TRBV29-1, with a weak D call TRBD1 (5 bases). The CDR3 runs 14 residues. Germline loops: CDR1 SQVTM, CDR2 ANQGSEA. V lost 4 bases to trimming and J lost 0 bases, with 9 bases between them. CDR3 nucleotides: TGCAGCGTTGTAGGGGTTGCAACTAATGAAAAACTGTTTTTT. This translates into CSVVGVATNEKLFF.

This chain joins TRBV10-3 and TRBJ1-1; 9 bases fit TRBD1. The CDR3 runs 17 residues. Germline CDR1 and CDR2: ENHRY and SYGVKD. J lost 0 bases, V lost 5 bases, and 10 bases had no gene match. The CDR3 is CAISFPGQGGVNTEAFF. CDR3 DNA: TGTGCCATCAGTTTCCCGGGACAGGGAGGGGTGAACACTGAAGCTTTCTTT.

CDR3 nucleotide sequence: TGTGCCAGCAGTTGGGGTCGGGGGAATTCACCCCTCCACTTT. It yields the protein CASSWGRGNSPLHF. The chain employs TRBV6-5 and TRBJ1-6, with D perhaps matching TRBD1 (5 bases). Looked up from germline, CDR1 is MNHEY and CDR2 is SVGAGI. The V end was cut by 4 bases, the J end by 7 bases, with 11 bases between. The CDR3 consists of 14 residues.

This rearrangement joins TRBV6-1 to TRBJ1-2; D gene ambiguous. Germline CDR1 MNHNS, CDR2 SASEGT. Trimming cost V 3 bases and J 8 bases, with 13 bases left between them. This CDR3 is 13 amino acids long. The CDR3: CASSDPQVGGYTF. The CDR3 DNA sequence: TGTGCCAGCAGTGATCCGCAGGTGGGCGGCTACACCTTC.

In its sample, this clone was seen once. The chain carries TRBV12-5 and TRBJ1-5; D call uncertain. Trimming removed 3 bases at V and 5 bases at J, with 20 bases between. The CDR3 is 17 residues long. Germline V gene data show CDR1 as LGHNT and CDR2 as FRNRAP. CDR3 sequence reads: CASGFLTSAGYDQPQHF. In DNA, the CDR3 is TGTGCTAGTGGTTTTTTAACTTCCGCGGGTTATGATCAGCCCCAGCATTTT.

J is TRBJ2-5 and V is TRBV6-6; D could derive from TRBD1 or TRBD2 (6 bases each). CDR3 length equals 14 residues. Germline CDR1 MNHNY, CDR2 SVGAGI (reference sequence). Between the trimmed V and J ends, which lost 8 bases and 5 bases, there was a span of 18 bases. The CDR3 loop reads CASGNAGGHETQYF. CDR3 nucleotide sequence: TGTGCCAGCGGAAACGCCGGGGGCCATGAGACCCAGTACTTC.

The chain couples TRBV4-1 to TRBJ2-4, with 9 positions matching TRBD1. The germline gives CDR1 MGHRA, CDR2 YSYEKL. V lost 4 bases to trimming and J lost 7 bases; unmatched junction nucleotides: 5. The CDR3 is 14 residues long. The CDR3 here is CASSRRTGDNIQYF. CDR3 nucleotide sequence: TGCGCCAGCAGCCGTCGGACAGGGGATAACATTCAGTACTTC.

V and J are TRBV7-9 and TRBJ1-6; D possibly corresponds to TRBD1 (5 bases). The germline V gene encodes CDR1 SEHNR and CDR2 FQNEAQ (reference sequence). CDR3 size: 13 residues. V shed 3 bases and J shed 7 bases, with 7 bases lying between them. The CDR3 sequence: CASSLGGNSPLHF. CDR3 nucleotide sequence: TGTGCCAGCAGCTTGGGGGGGAATTCACCCCTCCACTTT. The whole variable domain, filled in from reference TRBV7-9 and TRBJ1-6, reads DTGVSQNPRHKITKRGQNVTFRCDPISEHNRLYWYRQTLGQGPEFLTYFQNEAQLEKSRLLSDRFSAERPKGSFSTLEIQRTEQGDSAMYLCASSLGGNSPLHFGNGTRLTVT.

This chain joins TRBV30 and TRBJ1-1, with D perhaps TRBD1 (5 bases). The ends were cut back, 0 bases at V and 5 bases at J, with 13 bases in the middle. Germline-derived CDR1 and CDR2 are GTSNPN and SVGIG (reference sequence). The CDR3 covers 14 residues. CDR3 in DNA: TGTGCCTGGAGTGTAGGGAGGGGAGGAACTGAAGCTTTCTTT. This encodes CAWSVGRGGTEAFF.

The rearrangement links TRBV6-5 to TRBJ1-1; 8 nucleotides agree with TRBD1. The CDR3 sequence is 15 residues long. Germline assignment: CDR1 MNHEY and CDR2 SVGAGI. With 6 bases clipped from V and 0 bases from J, the junction kept 6 bases outside the gene matches. The CDR3 region is CASRGGDRLNTEAFF. CDR3 in DNA: TGTGCCAGCAGGGGAGGGGACAGGTTGAACACTGAAGCTTTCTTT.